The 12 T cell receptor beta chains below come from one sample, sequenced in a study of spatial heterogeneity in lung cancer. One entry per CDR3 protein, called by TCRdb with MiXCR from the 5' RACE reads. The repertoire holds 15,000 to 20,000 distinct CDR3 sequences, with about a fifth as singletons. The time point here: sample taken at primary tumor resection. Sequencing of whole RNA from tumor, nontumor lung or frozen PBMC involved no sorting. Here the sequenced sample was PBMCs, taken at surgery. The receptor set was obtained from a female donor with early-stage non-small cell lung cancer.

In the case of this clonotype: This CDR3 is missing its conserved last phenylalanine or tryptophan, likely due to a read error. The chain uses TRBV12-3 or TRBV12-4 and TRBJ2-7; D call uncertain. Trimming pared 6 bases from V and 1 base from J, leaving 19 bases between. The CDR3 spans 16 residues. CDR3 protein: CASSTSSGPRSYEQYS. Written as DNA, the CDR3 is TGTGCCAGCAGCACTTCCTCTGGCCCTCGATCCTACGAGCAGTACTCC.

In this sample, this clonotype turned up many times. This chain links TRBV12-3 or TRBV12-4 with TRBJ1-5, with D hard to call. This CDR3 spans 13 amino acids. Trimming removed 8 bases from V and 1 base from J, with 9 bases in between. This CDR3 is CASATRSNQPQHF. The DNA for the CDR3 is TGTGCCAGCGCAACAAGAAGCAATCAGCCCCAGCATTTT.

This clonotype has a count of ten or more. This chain joins TRBV6-2 or TRBV6-3 and TRBJ2-1; the D is unclear. The germline CDR1 and CDR2 sequences are MNHEY and SVGEGT. The CDR3 contains 12 residues. V was clipped by 3 bases and J by 9 bases, with 9 bases between them. CDR3 coding DNA: TGTGCCAGCAGTTATAGGGTCGGTGAGCAGTTCTTC. Translated, it gives CASSYRVGEQFF.

J is TRBJ2-1 and V is TRBV9; 8 positions match TRBD2. The CDR3 loop spans 15 amino acids. J gave up 1 base and V 4 bases, and 4 bases lay outside the gene matches. Germline V gives CDR1 SGDLS, CDR2 YYNGEE. The CDR3 bases are TGTGCCAGCAGCTCCGGACTAGCTTCCTACAATGAGCAGTTCTTC. Its translation: CASSSGLASYNEQFF.

This clonotype showed up many times. The chain is built from TRBV20-1 and TRBJ1-1; tentatively, D is TRBD1 (5 bases). This CDR3 region has 13 residues. Germline V CDR1 and CDR2: DFQATT, SNEGSKA (reference sequence). V was pared by 1 base and J by 4 bases, with 10 bases between. The DNA for the CDR3 is TGCAGTGCTAGAGTAGCAGGGCTCACTGAAGCTTTCTTT. The encoded protein is CSARVAGLTEAFF.

This clonotype was seen repeatedly, ten times or more. The chain is built from TRBV28 and TRBJ2-3; 11 bases fit TRBD1. This CDR3 is 14 amino acids long. Per germline, CDR1 MDHEN and CDR2 SYDVKM. V was clipped by 6 bases and J by 5 bases; unmatched bases: 4. The CDR3 nucleotides are TGTGCCAGCAGCTGGGACAGGGGGAAAGATACGCAGTATTTT. Translated, it gives CASSWDRGKDTQYF.

This clonotype was counted many times. The V and J genes are TRBV19 and TRBJ1-5; D not resolved. CDR1 is LNHDA and CDR2 is SQIVND in the germline V gene (reference sequence). The CDR3 runs to 14 residues. Trimming shortened V by 6 bases and J by 3 bases, and 12 bases separated the two germline ends. The CDR3, as DNA: TGTGCCAGTAGCGAGGACTGGTCCAATCAGCCCCAGCATTTT. Its protein is CASSEDWSNQPQHF.

This clonotype was detected a few times. This sequence joins TRBV20-1 and TRBJ1-4; 7 bases line up with TRBD1. V lost 6 bases and J lost 3; bases outside the gene matches: 22. CDR1 and CDR2 from the germline V gene are DFQATT and SNEGSKA (reference sequence). The CDR3 length is 19 residues. The CDR3 DNA follows: TGCAGTGCCCCTTCACCCGGGACAGTTATAAGAGGGGCTAATGAAAAACTGTTTTTT. Protein product: CSAPSPGTVIRGANEKLFF.

This clonotype has ten or more counts. J is TRBJ1-5 and V is TRBV19, with 10 bases lining up with TRBD1. V trimming: 0 bases; J trimming: 2 bases; junction bases outside the gene matches: 4. Germline V CDR1 and CDR2: LNHDA, SQIVND (reference sequence). The CDR3 contains 17 residues. The CDR3 DNA reads TGTGCCAGTAGTATAGAGGACAGGGGGGTCGGCAATCAGCCCCAGCATTTT. Encoded protein: CASSIEDRGVGNQPQHF.

The CDR3 DNA follows: TGTGCCAGCAGCTCCGTTGGGGGGGAAGATACGCAGTATTTT. Translated: CASSSVGGEDTQYF. This chain uses TRBV7-8 with TRBJ2-3; 7 nucleotides match TRBD2. V lost 4 bases to trimming and J lost 5 bases; unmatched junction nucleotides: 6. Germline V CDR1 and CDR2: SGHVS, FQNEAQ. The CDR3 is made up of 14 amino acids. Supplemented by reference TRBV7-8 and TRBJ2-3, the full variable domain reads GAGVSQSPRYKVAKRGQDVALRCDPISGHVSLFWYQQALGQGPEFLTYFQNEAQLDKSGLPSDRFFAERPEGSVSTLKIQRTQQEDSAVYLCASSSVGGEDTQYFGPGTRLTVL.

This clonotype was counted at least ten times. In DNA form, the CDR3 reads TGTGCCAGCAGTTTGACGGGCGGCCGCAATCAGCCCCAGCATTTT. This gives the protein CASSLTGGRNQPQHF. The chain is built from TRBV12-3 or TRBV12-4 and TRBJ1-5; D gene unclear. V lost 3 bases, J lost 2 bases, and 11 bases lay in between. This CDR3 comprises 15 residues.

By sample share, this clonotype is medium-sized (0.01 to 0.1%). The chain joins TRBV10-3 to TRBJ2-7, with 9 bases matching TRBD1. V was clipped by 9 bases and J by 2 bases; unmatched bases: 2. The CDR3 runs to 12 residues. The V gene's germline CDR1 is ENHRY and CDR2 SYGVKD. The CDR3 here is CAMGDRAYEQYF. DNA for the CDR3: TGTGCCATGGGGGACAGGGCCTACGAGCAGTACTTC.